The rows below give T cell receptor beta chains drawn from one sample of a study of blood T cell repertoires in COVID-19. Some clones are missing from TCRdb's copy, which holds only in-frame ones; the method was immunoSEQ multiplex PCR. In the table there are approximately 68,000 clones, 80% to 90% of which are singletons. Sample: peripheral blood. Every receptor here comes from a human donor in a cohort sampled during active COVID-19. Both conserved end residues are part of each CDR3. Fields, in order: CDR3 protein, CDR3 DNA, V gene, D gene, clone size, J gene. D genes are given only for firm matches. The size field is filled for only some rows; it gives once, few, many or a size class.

cdr3_aa: CASSSLAGTSYNEQFF
cdr3_nt: TGTGCCAGCAGCTCCCTAGCCGGAACCTCCTACAATGAGCAGTTCTTC
v_call: TRBV7-2
d_call: NA
clone_size: once
j_call: TRBJ2-1

cdr3_aa: CAWSGIIRGEQYF
cdr3_nt: TGTGCCTGGAGCGGGATAATCCGCGGGGAGCAGTACTTC
v_call: TRBV30
d_call: NA
clone_size: NA
j_call: TRBJ2-7

cdr3_aa: CASSQGPTKETQYF
cdr3_nt: TGTGCCAGCAGCCAAGGCCCTACGAAAGAGACCCAGTACTTC
v_call: TRBV3-1/TRBV3-2
d_call: NA
clone_size: NA
j_call: TRBJ2-5

cdr3_aa: CASSVASVGGPSYNEQFF
cdr3_nt: TGTGCCAGCAGCGTAGCTAGTGTGGGAGGGCCGTCCTACAATGAGCAGTTCTTC
v_call: TRBV9
d_call: TRBD2
clone_size: NA
j_call: TRBJ2-1

cdr3_aa: CASSLTSGIYYEQYF
cdr3_nt: TGTGCCAGCAGCTTAACTAGCGGGATATACTACGAGCAGTACTTC
v_call: TRBV27
d_call: TRBD2
clone_size: NA
j_call: TRBJ2-7

cdr3_aa: CATRDGLGSNEQFF
cdr3_nt: TGTGCCACCAGGGATGGACTAGGGTCGAATGAGCAGTTCTTC
v_call: TRBV24-1
d_call: TRBD2
clone_size: NA
j_call: TRBJ2-1

cdr3_aa: CASLDRKQETQYF
cdr3_nt: TGTGCCAGCCTGGACAGGAAACAAGAGACCCAGTACTTC
v_call: TRBV6-5
d_call: TRBD1
clone_size: NA
j_call: TRBJ2-5

cdr3_aa: CSVSGRAPSTDTQYF
cdr3_nt: TGCAGCGTTAGCGGGAGGGCCCCTAGCACAGATACGCAGTATTTT
v_call: TRBV29-1
d_call: TRBD2
clone_size: NA
j_call: TRBJ2-3

cdr3_aa: CASSASDIPPDTQYF
cdr3_nt: TGTGCCAGCAGCGCGTCCGACATACCGCCAGATACGCAGTATTTT
v_call: TRBV14
d_call: NA
clone_size: NA
j_call: TRBJ2-3

cdr3_aa: CASSFGQGARELFF
cdr3_nt: TGTGCCAGCAGCTTCGGACAGGGGGCGCGGGAGCTGTTTTTT
v_call: TRBV7-3
d_call: TRBD1
clone_size: NA
j_call: TRBJ2-2

cdr3_aa: CASSGLAGNYNEQFF
cdr3_nt: TGTGCCAGTAGTGGGCTAGCGGGAAACTACAATGAGCAGTTCTTC
v_call: TRBV19
d_call: TRBD2
clone_size: NA
j_call: TRBJ2-1

cdr3_aa: CASSHTGDEQYF
cdr3_nt: TGTGCCAGCAGTCACACCGGGGACGAGCAGTACTTC
v_call: TRBV13
d_call: NA
clone_size: NA
j_call: TRBJ2-7

cdr3_aa: CASSQSSGGGTDTQYF
cdr3_nt: TGTGCCAGCAGCCAAAGCTCCGGGGGGGGCACAGATACGCAGTATTTT
v_call: TRBV3-1/TRBV3-2
d_call: TRBD2
clone_size: NA
j_call: TRBJ2-3

cdr3_aa: CASSSPSTGGYEQYF
cdr3_nt: TGTGCCAGCAGCTCCCCGTCGACAGGGGGCTACGAGCAGTACTTC
v_call: TRBV3-1/TRBV3-2
d_call: TRBD1
clone_size: NA
j_call: TRBJ2-7

cdr3_aa: CASSPLAATYEQYF
cdr3_nt: TGTGCCAGCAGTCCCCTAGCGGCTACCTACGAGCAGTACTTC
v_call: TRBV27
d_call: TRBD2
clone_size: NA
j_call: TRBJ2-7

cdr3_aa: CASSSRDRGRNTIYF
cdr3_nt: TGTGCCAGCAGCTCCCGGGACAGGGGTAGAAACACCATATATTTT
v_call: TRBV11-2
d_call: TRBD1
clone_size: few
j_call: TRBJ1-3

cdr3_aa: CASSQSGDSLGEKLFF
cdr3_nt: TGCGCCAGCAGCCAAAGTGGGGACTCCTTGGGGGAAAAACTGTTTTTT
v_call: TRBV4-3
d_call: NA
clone_size: NA
j_call: TRBJ1-4

cdr3_aa: CASSRQLFNYGYTF
cdr3_nt: TGTGCCAGCAGCCGACAGCTATTTAACTATGGCTACACCTTC
v_call: TRBV11-3
d_call: NA
clone_size: NA
j_call: TRBJ1-2

cdr3_aa: CASSYSDLDVLNEQFF
cdr3_nt: TGTGCCAGCAGTTACTCTGACCTAGATGTTCTCAATGAGCAGTTCTTC
v_call: TRBV6-5
d_call: NA
clone_size: NA
j_call: TRBJ2-1

cdr3_aa: CASSVGAGREEKLFF
cdr3_nt: TGTGCCAGCAGCGTAGGGGCAGGGCGGGAGGAAAAACTGTTTTTT
v_call: TRBV9
d_call: NA
clone_size: NA
j_call: TRBJ1-4